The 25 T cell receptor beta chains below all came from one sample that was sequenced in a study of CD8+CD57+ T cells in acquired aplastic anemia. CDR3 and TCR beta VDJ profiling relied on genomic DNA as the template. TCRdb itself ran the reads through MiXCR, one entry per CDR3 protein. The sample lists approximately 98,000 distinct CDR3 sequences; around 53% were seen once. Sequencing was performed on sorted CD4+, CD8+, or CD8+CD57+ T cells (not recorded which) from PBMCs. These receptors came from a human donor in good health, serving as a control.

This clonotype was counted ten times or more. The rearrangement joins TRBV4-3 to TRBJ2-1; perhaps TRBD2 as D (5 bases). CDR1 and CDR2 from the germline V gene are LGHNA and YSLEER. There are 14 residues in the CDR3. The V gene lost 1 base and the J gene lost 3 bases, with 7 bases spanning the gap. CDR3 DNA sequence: TGCGCCAGCAGCCAAGGCGACTACTACAATGAGCAGTTCTTC. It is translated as CASSQGDYYNEQFF.

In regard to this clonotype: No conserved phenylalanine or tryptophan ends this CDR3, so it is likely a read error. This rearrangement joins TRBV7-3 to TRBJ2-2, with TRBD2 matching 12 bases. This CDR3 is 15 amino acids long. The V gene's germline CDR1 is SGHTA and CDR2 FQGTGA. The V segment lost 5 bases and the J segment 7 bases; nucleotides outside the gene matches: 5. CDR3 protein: CASSVLAGGNGELFL. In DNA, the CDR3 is TGTGCCAGCAGCGTACTAGCGGGAGGCAACGGGGAGCTGTTTCTT.

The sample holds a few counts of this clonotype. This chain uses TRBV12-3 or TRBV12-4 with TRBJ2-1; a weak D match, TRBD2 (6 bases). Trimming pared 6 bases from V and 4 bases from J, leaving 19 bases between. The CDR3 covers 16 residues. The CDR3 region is CASSDLSRGTYNEQFF. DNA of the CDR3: TGTGCCAGCAGCGATCTATCGCGGGGAACTTACAATGAGCAGTTCTTC.

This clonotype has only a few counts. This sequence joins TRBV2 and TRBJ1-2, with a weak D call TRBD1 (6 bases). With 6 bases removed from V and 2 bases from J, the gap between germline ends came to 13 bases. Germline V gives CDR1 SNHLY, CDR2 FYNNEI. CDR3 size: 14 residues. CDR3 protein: CASRLGHQNYGYTF. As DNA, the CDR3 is TGTGCCAGCAGGCTGGGACATCAGAACTATGGCTACACCTTC.

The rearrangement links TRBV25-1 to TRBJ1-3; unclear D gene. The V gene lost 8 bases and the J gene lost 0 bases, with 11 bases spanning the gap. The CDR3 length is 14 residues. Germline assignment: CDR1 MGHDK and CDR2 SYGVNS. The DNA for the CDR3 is TGTGCCAGCGCCGGGCAAAGCTCTGGAAACACCATATATTTT. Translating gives CASAGQSSGNTIYF.

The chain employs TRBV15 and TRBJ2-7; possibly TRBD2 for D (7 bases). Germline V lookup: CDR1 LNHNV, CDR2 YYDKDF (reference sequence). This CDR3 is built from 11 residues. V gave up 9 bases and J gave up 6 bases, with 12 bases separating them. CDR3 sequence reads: CATARGREQYF. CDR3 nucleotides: TGTGCCACGGCGCGGGGGCGCGAGCAGTACTTC. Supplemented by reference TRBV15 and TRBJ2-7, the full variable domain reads DAMVIQNPRYQVTQFGKPVTLSCSQTLNHNVMYWYQQKSSQAPKLLFHYYDKDFNNEADTPDNFQSRRPNTSFCFLDIRSPGLGDTAMYLCATARGREQYFGPGTRLTVT.

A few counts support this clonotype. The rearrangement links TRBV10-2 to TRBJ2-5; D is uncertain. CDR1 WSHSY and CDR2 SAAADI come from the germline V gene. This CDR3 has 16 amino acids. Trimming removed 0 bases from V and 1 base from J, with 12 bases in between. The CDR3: CASSESSFSSQETQYF. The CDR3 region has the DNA TGCGCCAGCAGTGAGTCGTCATTTTCATCCCAAGAGACCCAGTACTTC.

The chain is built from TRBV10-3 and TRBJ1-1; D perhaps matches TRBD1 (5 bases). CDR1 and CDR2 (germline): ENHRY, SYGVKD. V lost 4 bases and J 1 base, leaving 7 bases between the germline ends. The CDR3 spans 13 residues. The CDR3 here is CAISGQPNTEAFF. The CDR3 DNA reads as TGTGCCATCAGTGGACAGCCGAACACTGAAGCTTTCTTT.

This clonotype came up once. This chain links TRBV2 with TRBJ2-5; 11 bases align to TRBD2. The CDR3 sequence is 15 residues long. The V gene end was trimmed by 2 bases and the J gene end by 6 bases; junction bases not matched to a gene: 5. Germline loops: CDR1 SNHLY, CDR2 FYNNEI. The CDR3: CASSEYSGGAQTQYF. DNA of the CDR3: TGTGCCAGCAGTGAATATAGCGGGGGGGCCCAGACCCAGTACTTC.

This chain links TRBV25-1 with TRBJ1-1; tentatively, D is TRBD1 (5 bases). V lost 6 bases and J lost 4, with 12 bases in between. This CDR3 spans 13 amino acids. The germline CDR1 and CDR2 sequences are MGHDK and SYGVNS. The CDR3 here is CASREGFGTEAFF. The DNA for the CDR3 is TGTGCCAGCAGGGAGGGGTTCGGCACTGAAGCTTTCTTT. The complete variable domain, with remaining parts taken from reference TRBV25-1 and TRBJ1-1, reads EADIYQTPRYLVIGTGKKITLECSQTMGHDKMYWYQQDPGMELHLIHYSYGVNSTEKGDLSSESTVSRIRTEHFPLTLESARPSHTSQYLCASREGFGTEAFFGQGTRLTVV.

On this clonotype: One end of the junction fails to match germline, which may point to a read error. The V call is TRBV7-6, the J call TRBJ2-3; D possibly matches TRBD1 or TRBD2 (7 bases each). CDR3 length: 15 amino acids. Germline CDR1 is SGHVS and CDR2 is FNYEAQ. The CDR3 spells CASSFQGGATGTQYF. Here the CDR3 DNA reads TGTGCCAGCAGCTTCCAGGGGGGGGCCACAGGTACGCAGTATTTT.

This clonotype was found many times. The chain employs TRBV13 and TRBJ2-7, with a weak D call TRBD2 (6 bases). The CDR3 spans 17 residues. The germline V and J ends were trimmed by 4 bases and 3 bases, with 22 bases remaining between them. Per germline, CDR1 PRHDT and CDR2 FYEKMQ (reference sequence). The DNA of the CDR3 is TGTGCCAGCAGCTCCCATGGCGGGGACGGGGTAAACTACGAGCAGTACTTC. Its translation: CASSSHGGDGVNYEQYF. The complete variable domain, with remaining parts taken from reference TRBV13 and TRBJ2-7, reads AAGVIQSPRHLIKEKRETATLKCYPIPRHDTVYWYQQGPGQDPQFLISFYEKMQSDKGSIPDRFSAQQFSDYHSELNMSSLELGDSALYFCASSSHGGDGVNYEQYFGPGTRLTVT.

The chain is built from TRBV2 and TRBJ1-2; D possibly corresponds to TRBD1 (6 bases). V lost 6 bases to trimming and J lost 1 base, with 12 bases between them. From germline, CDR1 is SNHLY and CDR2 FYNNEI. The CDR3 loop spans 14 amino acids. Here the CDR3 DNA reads TGTGCCAGCAGCGCGGACAGACTTAACTATGGCTACACCTTC. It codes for CASSADRLNYGYTF.

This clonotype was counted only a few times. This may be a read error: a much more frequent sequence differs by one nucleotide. The DNA of the CDR3 is TGCGCCAGCAGCCAAGAGCGGGGGGGCTTTAAGGAGCAGTACTTC. As protein: CASSQERGGFKEQYF. The chain is built from TRBV4-1 and TRBJ2-7, with 9 bases aligning to TRBD2. CDR3 length equals 15 residues. CDR1 and CDR2 from the germline V gene are MGHRA and YSYEKL. V lost 0 bases and J lost 7; bases outside the gene matches: 7.

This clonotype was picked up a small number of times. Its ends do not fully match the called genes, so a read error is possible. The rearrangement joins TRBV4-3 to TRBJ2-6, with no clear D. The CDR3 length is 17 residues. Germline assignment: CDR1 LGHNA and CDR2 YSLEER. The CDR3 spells CAGSQDVQVSGANVLTF. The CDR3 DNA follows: TGCGCCGGCAGCCAAGATGTCCAGGTCTCTGGGGCCAACGTCCTGACTTTC.

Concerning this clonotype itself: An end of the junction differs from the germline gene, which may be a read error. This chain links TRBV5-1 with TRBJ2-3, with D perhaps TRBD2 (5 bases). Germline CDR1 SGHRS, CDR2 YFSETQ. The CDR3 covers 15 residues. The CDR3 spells CASRLAILSTDTQYF. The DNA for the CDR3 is TGCGCCAGCCGCTTAGCGATTCTTAGCACAGATACGCAGTATTTT. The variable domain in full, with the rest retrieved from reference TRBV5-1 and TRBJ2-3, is KAGVTQTPRYLIKTRGQQVTLSCSPISGHRSVSWYQQTPGQGLQFLFEYFSETQRNKGNFPGRFSGRQFSNSRSEMNVSTLELGDSALYLCASRLAILSTDTQYFGPGTRLTVL.

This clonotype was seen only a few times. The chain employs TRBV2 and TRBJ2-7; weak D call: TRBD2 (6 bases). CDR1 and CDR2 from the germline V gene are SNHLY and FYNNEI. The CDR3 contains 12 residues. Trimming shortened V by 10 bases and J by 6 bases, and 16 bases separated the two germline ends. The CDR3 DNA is TGTGCCACCACGTACCGGGGACTCGAGCAGTACTTC. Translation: CATTYRGLEQYF.

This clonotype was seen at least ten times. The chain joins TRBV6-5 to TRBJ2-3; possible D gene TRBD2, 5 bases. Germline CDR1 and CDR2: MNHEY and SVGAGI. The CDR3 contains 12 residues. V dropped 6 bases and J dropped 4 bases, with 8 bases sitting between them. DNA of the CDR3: TGTGCCAGCAGCCCCGGGGCAGATACGCAGTATTTT. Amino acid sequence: CASSPGADTQYF.

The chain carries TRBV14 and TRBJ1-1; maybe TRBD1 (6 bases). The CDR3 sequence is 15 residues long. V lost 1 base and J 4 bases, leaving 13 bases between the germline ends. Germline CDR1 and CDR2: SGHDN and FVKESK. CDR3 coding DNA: TGTGCCAGCAGCCAAGGCCTCGGGGGGGCCACTGAAGCTTTCTTT. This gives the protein CASSQGLGGATEAFF.

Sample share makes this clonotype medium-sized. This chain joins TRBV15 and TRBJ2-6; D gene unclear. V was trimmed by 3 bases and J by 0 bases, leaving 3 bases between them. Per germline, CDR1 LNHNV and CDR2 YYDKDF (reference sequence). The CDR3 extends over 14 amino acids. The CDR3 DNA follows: TGTGCCACCAGCAGTGACTCTGGGGCCAACGTCCTGACTTTC. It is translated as CATSSDSGANVLTF.

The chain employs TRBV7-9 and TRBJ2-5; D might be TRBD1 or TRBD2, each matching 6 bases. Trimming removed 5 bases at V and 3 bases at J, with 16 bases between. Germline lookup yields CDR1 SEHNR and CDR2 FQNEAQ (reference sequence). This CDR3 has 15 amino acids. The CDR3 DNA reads TGTGCCAGCAGCCTAGGCTACAGGGAGGAAGAGACCCAGTACTTC. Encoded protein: CASSLGYREEETQYF.

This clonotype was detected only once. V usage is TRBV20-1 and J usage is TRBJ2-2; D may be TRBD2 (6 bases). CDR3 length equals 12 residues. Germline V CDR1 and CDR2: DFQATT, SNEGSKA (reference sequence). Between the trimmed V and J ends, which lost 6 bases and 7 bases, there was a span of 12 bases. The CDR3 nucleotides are TGCAGTGCCGCTAGACTAGGCGGGGAGCTGTTTTTT. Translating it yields CSAARLGGELFF.

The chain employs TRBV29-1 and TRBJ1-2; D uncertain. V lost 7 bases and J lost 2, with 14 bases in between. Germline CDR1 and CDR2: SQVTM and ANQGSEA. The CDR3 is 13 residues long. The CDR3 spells CSAGPNGNYGYTF. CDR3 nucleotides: TGCAGCGCTGGTCCCAACGGAAACTATGGCTACACCTTC.

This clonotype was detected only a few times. The CDR3 DNA follows: TGTGCCAGCGGTGTAGAGCAGTACGTC. Protein product: CASGVEQYV. The chain carries TRBV2 and TRBJ2-7, with no clear D. Germline CDR1 and CDR2: SNHLY and FYNNEI. CDR3 length: 9 amino acids. V was pared by 8 bases and J by 7 bases, with 6 bases between.

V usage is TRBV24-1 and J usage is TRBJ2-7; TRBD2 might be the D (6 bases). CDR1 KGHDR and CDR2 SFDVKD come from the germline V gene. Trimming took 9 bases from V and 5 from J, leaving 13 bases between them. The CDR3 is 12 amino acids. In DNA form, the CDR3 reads TGTGCCACCGCCCAGGGAGGCAACGAGCAGTACTTC. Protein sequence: CATAQGGNEQYF.